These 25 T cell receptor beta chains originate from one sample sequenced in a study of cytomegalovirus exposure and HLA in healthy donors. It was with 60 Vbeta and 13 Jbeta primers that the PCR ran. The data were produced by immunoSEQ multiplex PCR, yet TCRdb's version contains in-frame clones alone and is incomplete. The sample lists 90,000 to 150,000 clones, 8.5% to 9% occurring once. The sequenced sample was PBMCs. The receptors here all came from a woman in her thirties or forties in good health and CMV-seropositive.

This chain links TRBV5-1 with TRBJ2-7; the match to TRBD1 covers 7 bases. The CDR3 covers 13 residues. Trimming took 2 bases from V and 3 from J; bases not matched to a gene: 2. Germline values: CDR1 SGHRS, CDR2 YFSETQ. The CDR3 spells CASSFGQDYEQYF. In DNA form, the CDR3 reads TGCGCCAGCAGCTTTGGACAGGACTACGAGCAGTACTTC.

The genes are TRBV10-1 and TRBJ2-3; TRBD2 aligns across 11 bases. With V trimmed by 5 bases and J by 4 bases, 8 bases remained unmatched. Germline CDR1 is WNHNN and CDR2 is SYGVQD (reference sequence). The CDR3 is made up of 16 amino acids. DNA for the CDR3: TGCGCCAGCAGTCCCCCTACTAGCGGGGGCCCAGATACGCAGTATTTT. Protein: CASSPPTSGGPDTQYF.

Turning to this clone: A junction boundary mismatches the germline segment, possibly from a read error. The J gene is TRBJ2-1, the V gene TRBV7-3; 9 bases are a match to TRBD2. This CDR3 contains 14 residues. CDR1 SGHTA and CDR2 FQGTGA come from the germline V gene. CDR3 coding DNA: TGTGCCAGCGGCTTTAGCGGGGGATACAATGAGCAGTTCTTC. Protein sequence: CASGFSGGYNEQFF.

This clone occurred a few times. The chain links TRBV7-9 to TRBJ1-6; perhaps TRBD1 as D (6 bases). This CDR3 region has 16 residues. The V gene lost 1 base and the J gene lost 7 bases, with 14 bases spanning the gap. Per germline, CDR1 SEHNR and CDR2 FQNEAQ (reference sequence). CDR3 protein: CASSLGTRGGNSPLHF. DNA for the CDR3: TGTGCCAGCAGCTTAGGAACCAGGGGAGGGAATTCACCCCTCCACTTT.

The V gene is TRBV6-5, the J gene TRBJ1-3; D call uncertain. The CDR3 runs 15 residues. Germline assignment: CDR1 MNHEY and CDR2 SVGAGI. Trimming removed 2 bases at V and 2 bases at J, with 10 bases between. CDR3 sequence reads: CASSYRGVAGNTIYF. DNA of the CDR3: TGTGCCAGCAGTTACCGAGGAGTAGCTGGAAACACCATATATTTT.

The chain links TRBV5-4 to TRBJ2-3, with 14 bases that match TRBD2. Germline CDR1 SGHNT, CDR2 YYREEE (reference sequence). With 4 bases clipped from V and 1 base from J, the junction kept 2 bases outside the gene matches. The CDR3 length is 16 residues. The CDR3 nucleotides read TGTGCCAGCAGCCGGGGACTAGCGGGGGGCACAGATACGCAGTATTTT. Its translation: CASSRGLAGGTDTQYF.

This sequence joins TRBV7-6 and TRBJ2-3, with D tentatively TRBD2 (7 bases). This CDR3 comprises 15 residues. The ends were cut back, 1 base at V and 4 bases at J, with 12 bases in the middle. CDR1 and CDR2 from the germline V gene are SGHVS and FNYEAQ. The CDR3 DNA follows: TGTGCCAGCAGCTTAGACGGGGGGCACCCAGATACGCAGTATTTT. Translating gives CASSLDGGHPDTQYF.

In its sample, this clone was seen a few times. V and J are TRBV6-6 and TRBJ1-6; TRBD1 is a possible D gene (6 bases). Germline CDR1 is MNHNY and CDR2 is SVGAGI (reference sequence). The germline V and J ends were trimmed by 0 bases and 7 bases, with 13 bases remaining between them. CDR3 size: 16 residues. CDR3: CASSYSGADPNSPLHF. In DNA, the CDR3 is TGTGCCAGCAGTTACTCGGGGGCCGATCCAAATTCACCCCTCCACTTT.

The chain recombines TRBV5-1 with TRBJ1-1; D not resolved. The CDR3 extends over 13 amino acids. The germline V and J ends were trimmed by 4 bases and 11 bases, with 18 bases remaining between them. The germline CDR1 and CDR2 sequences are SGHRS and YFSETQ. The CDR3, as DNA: TGCGCCAGCAGCAAGGACTTACCCCTGGATGCTTTCTTT. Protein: CASSKDLPLDAFF.

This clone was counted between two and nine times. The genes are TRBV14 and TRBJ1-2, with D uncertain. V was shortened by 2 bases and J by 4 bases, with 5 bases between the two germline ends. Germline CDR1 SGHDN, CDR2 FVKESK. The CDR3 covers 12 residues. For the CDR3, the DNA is TGTGCCAGCAGCCAATACACCTATGGCTACACCTTC. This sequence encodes CASSQYTYGYTF.

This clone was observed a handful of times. The CDR3 sequence is CASSTALQGADEQFF. In DNA form, the CDR3 reads TGCGCCAGCAGCACTGCTCTGCAGGGGGCGGATGAGCAGTTCTTC. The chain carries TRBV5-1 and TRBJ2-1; 8 positions agree with TRBD1. Germline CDR1 and CDR2: SGHRS and YFSETQ. The CDR3 consists of 15 residues. V lost 4 bases to trimming and J lost 8 bases; unmatched junction nucleotides: 11.

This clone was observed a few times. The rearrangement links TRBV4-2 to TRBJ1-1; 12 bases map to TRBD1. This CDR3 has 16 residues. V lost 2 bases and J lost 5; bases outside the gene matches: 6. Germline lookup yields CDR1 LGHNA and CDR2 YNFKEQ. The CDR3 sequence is CASSQPGQGARTEAFF. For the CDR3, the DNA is TGTGCCAGCAGCCAACCGGGACAGGGGGCGAGGACTGAAGCTTTCTTT.

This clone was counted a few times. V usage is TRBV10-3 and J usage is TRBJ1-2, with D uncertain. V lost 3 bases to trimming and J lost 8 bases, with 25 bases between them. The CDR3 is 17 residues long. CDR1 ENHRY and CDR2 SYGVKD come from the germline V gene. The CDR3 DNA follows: TGTGCCATCAGTGACCTACTTATGGGAGGCGCCGGATCCGGCTACACCTTC. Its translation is CAISDLLMGGAGSGYTF.

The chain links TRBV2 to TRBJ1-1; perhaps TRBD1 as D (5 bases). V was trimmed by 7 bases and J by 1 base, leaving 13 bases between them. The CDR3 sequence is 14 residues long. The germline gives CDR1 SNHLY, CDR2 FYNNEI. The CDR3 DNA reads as TGTGCCAGCACATCCGGGACTAAGAACACTGAAGCTTTCTTT. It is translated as CASTSGTKNTEAFF. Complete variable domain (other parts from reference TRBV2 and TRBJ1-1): EPEVTQTPSHQVTQMGQEVILRCVPISNHLYFYWYRQILGQKVEFLVSFYNNEISEKSEIFDDQFSVERPDGSNFTLKIRSTKLEDSAMYFCASTSGTKNTEAFFGQGTRLTVV.

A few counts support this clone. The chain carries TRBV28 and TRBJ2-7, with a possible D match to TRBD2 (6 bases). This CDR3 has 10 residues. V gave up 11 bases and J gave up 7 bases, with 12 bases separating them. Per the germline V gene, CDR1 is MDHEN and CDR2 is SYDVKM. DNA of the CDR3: TGTGCCTCCGGGGGTAGGGAGCAGTACTTC. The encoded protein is CASGGREQYF.

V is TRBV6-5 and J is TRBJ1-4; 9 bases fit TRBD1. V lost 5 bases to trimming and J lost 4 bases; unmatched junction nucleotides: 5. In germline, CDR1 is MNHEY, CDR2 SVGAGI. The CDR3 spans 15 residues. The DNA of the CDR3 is TGTGCCAGCAGTGTACAGGGGGCATTTAATGAAAAACTGTTTTTT. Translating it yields CASSVQGAFNEKLFF.

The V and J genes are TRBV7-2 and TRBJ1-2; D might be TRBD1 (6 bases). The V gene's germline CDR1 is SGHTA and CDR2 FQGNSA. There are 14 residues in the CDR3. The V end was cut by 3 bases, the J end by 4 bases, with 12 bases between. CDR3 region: CASSLRTGPYGYTF. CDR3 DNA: TGTGCCAGCAGCTTGCGTACAGGGCCCTATGGCTACACCTTC. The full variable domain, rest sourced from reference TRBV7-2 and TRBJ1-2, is GAGVSQSPSNKVTEKGKDVELRCDPISGHTALYWYRQSLGQGLEFLIYFQGNSAPDKSGLPSDRFSAERTGGSVSTLTIQRTQQEDSAVYLCASSLRTGPYGYTFGSGTRLTVV.

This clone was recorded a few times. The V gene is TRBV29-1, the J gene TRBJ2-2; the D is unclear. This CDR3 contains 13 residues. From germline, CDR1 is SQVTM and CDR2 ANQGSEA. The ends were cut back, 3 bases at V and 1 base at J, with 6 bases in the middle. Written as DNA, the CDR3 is TGCAGCGTTGATTCCCAGAACACCGGGGAGCTGTTTTTT. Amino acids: CSVDSQNTGELFF.

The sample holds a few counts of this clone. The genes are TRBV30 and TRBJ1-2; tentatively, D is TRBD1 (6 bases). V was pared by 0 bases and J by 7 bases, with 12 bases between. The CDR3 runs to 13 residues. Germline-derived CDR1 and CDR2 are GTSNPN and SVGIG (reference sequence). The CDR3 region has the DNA TGTGCCTGGAGTGTACAAAGGGGGACTGGCTACACCTTC. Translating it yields CAWSVQRGTGYTF.

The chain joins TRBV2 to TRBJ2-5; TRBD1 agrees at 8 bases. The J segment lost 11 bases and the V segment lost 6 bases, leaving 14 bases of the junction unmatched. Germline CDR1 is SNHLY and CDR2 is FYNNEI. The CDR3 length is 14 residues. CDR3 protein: CASSVTDQGAEQYF. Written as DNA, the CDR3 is TGTGCCAGCAGCGTTACTGACCAGGGGGCTGAGCAGTACTTC.

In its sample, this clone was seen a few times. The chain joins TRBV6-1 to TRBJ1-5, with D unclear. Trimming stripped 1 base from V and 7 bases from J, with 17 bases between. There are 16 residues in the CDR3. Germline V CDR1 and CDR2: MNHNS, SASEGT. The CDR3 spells CASSEGFRLYQQPQHF. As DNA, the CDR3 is TGTGCCAGCAGTGAAGGTTTCCGCCTTTACCAGCAGCCCCAGCATTTT.

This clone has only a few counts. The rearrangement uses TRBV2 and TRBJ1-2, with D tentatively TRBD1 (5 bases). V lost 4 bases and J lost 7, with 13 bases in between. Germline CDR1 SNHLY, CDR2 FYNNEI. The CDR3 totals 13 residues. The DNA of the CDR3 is TGTGCCAGCAGTGTGGTCAGGGTTCGTGGCTACACCTTC. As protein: CASSVVRVRGYTF.

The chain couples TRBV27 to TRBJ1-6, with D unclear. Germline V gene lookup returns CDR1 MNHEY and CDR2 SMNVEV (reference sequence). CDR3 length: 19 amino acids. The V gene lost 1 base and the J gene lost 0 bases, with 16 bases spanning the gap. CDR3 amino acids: CASSLYSTSVFSYNSPLHF. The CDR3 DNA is TGTGCCAGCAGTTTATACTCCACGTCCGTGTTCTCCTATAATTCACCCCTCCACTTT.

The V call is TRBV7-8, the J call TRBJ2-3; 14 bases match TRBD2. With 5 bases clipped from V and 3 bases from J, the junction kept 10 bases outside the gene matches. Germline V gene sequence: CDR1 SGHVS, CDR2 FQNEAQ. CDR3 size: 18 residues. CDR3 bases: TGTGCCAGCAGCCTAAATCGACTAGCGGGGGGGCGGACAGATACGCAGTATTTT. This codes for CASSLNRLAGGRTDTQYF.

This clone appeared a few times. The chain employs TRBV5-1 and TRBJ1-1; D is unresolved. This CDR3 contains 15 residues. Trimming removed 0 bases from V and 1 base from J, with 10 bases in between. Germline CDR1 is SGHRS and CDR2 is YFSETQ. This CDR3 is CASSLGPSPNTEAFF. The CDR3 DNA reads TGCGCCAGCAGCTTGGGTCCATCCCCGAACACTGAAGCTTTCTTT.